The source of this TCR beta chain is a study of PD-1 blockade in classical Hodgkin lymphoma (dated by TCRdb to the early 2020s). Describing the broader study: Nivolumab dosing was 3 mg/kg intravenously every 2 weeks, continuing until either disease progression or unacceptable toxicity. The study used TCR beta sequencing and CyTOF to define a peripheral blood immune signature of response to PD-1 blockade in classical Hodgkin lymphoma. Broader findings and caveats from the paper: Baseline TCR diversity was reported to be lower in newly diagnosed patients than in healthy donors and to be lower still in relapsed/refractory patients. By C4D1, a significant rise was seen in CD4+ TCR diversity but not in CD8+ TCR diversity (p=0.0027 vs p=0.16), and the rise was most apparent among complete responders (p=0.02). Diversity was lower in patients who began nivolumab less than 1 year after ASCT, so these patients were left out of later analyses to avoid confounding by immune reconstitution. The study covered only a single clinical trial cohort, and the causes of the repertoire differences, possibly disease activity or prior therapy, were still not defined. Trial patients with a complete response had baseline diversity similar to that of newly diagnosed patients, while partial responders and progressors had significantly lower diversity.

The time point label, as the study defines it: cycle 1 day 1 (C1D1), immediately before nivolumab initiation. All trial patients had relapsed after autologous stem cell transplantation, with cohorts A, B and C differing in prior brentuximab vedotin exposure. The trial cohort was composed of over 50 patients with relapsed/refractory classical Hodgkin lymphoma, for whom complete response, partial response or progressive disease was recorded as best overall response. Single-agent nivolumab was administered to trial patients in the multi-cohort phase II CheckMate 205 trial. An independent review committee assessed best overall response by applying the 2007 International Working Group response criteria. PBMCs from the trial were collected at three points: immediately before nivolumab initiation (C1D1), and during therapy at cycle 2 day 1 and cycle 4 day 1. Peripheral blood was collected in 8 mL Vacutainer Cell Preparation Tubes, from which PBMCs were isolated by centrifugation and then cryopreserved.

The Qiagen DNeasy kit was used to extract genomic DNA both from unsorted PBMCs and from the negatively selected CD4+ and CD8+ fractions. Amplification of TCR beta CDR3 regions was done by immunoSEQ multiplex PCR with primers that anneal to V and J segments. A synthetic immune receptor repertoire was used to minimize amplification bias, and any residual bias was removed computationally once sequencing was done. As for the authors' bioinformatics: Repertoire diversity was quantified as the Shannon entropy index using custom Python scripts. Unsorted, CD4+ and CD8+ repertoires were examined separately, except in combined analyses, for which CD4+ and CD8+ sequences were merged in silico. Clonal expansion was defined as at least a 2-fold frequency increase after treatment relative to C1D1, with a pseudocount of 0.5 for undetected baseline clones. Clones with 0 or 1 copy at C1D1 were defined as singleton clones, while clones with 2 or more copies were defined as non-singleton clones. Clones expanded in unsorted samples were labelled as CD4+, CD8+ or unknown by matching protein sequences in sorted samples from the same patient. Diversity changes from C1D1 to C4D1 were tested in paired samples using Wilcoxon tests. The source is immuneACCESS, and TCRdb retained only in-frame sequences with V and J called. Part of the clones is not carried over; for the studies checked, unresolved V genes explain less than half of this, and the remainder is unexplained. The V and J calls and clone size were taken over from that table, and D and trimming were inferred from the DNA. In all, the sample holds some 64,000 clones, and about 87% of those were seen once. Under 15% of the sample belongs to the ten largest clones.

The CDR3 starts with the cysteine, ends with the phenylalanine, and has 14 residues. Of all the DNA, just the CDR3 is kept, 42 bases in frame from base 1. As encoded in the germline V gene (reference sequence), CDR1 is MNHEY while CDR2 is SMNVEV. V lost 5 bases and J lost 0 bases; the stretch between them is 5 bases long. This clone was seen a single time. No antigen is known for it. No per-base quality is available; no much larger clone lies one base away. This receptor was obtained from a human donor with classical Hodgkin lymphoma. The V and J segments used are TRBV27 and TRBJ2-6, with the D gene not confidently named. The input for sequencing was peripheral blood mononuclear cells (PBMCs), taken at baseline. Here is the DNA: TGTGCCAGCAGTCCCGTCTCTGGGGCCAACGTCCTGACTTTC. It translates as CASSPVSGANVLTF.